The 15 T cell receptor beta chains presented below share a single source sample, sequenced in a study of blood T cell repertoires in COVID-19. Assay used: immunoSEQ multiplex PCR; TCRdb lists only in-frame clones, some missing. The sample records 180,000 or so clones, about four fifths being singletons. Sequenced: peripheral blood. These receptors came from a man in his forties who had recovered from COVID-19.

The rearrangement uses TRBV5-4 and TRBJ1-3, with D unclear. The V end was cut by 0 bases, the J end by 0 bases, with 4 bases between. The CDR3 totals 14 residues. Germline V gene lookup returns CDR1 SGHNT and CDR2 YYREEE (reference sequence). CDR3: CASSLDISGNTIYF. CDR3 DNA sequence: TGTGCCAGCAGCTTGGACATCTCTGGAAACACCATATATTTT.

This chain uses TRBV2 with TRBJ2-7; the match to TRBD2 covers 11 bases. The germline CDR1 and CDR2 sequences are SNHLY and FYNNEI. V dropped 3 bases and J dropped 3; count of bases not matched to a gene: 4. This CDR3 is 15 amino acids long. In nucleotides, the CDR3 is TGTGCCAGCAGTGACCTTCTAGCGGGAGGCTACGAGCAGTACTTC. It encodes CASSDLLAGGYEQYF.

The sample holds one count of this clone. The chain carries TRBV7-8 and TRBJ2-3; TRBD1 aligns across 7 bases. Germline V lookup: CDR1 SGHVS, CDR2 FQNEAQ. The CDR3 runs 14 residues. V lost 0 bases, J lost 7 bases, and 4 bases stayed unmatched. The CDR3 reads CASSLAGGMNTQYF. The DNA of the CDR3 is TGTGCCAGCAGCTTAGCAGGGGGCATGAATACGCAGTATTTT.

This rearrangement joins TRBV7-2 to TRBJ2-1; 9 bases agree with TRBD1. Germline V CDR1 and CDR2: SGHTA, FQGNSA. J was trimmed by 9 bases and V by 4 bases; bases with no gene match: 7. This CDR3 has 14 amino acids. CDR3 sequence: CASSWVRDRVEQFF. The CDR3 DNA reads TGTGCCAGCAGCTGGGTCCGGGACAGGGTTGAGCAGTTCTTC. Looking up the rest from reference TRBV7-2 and TRBJ2-1 gives the full variable domain: GAGVSQSPSNKVTEKGKDVELRCDPISGHTALYWYRQSLGQGLEFLIYFQGNSAPDKSGLPSDRFSAERTGGSVSTLTIQRTQQEDSAVYLCASSWVRDRVEQFFGPGTRLTVL.

CDR3 sequence reads: CASSLTGTGPETQYF. CDR3 nucleotides: TGTGCCAGCAGTTTAACCGGGACAGGGCCAGAGACCCAGTACTTC. The chain recombines TRBV27 with TRBJ2-5; 9 bases match TRBD1. Germline trimming cut 2 bases from V and 4 bases from J; bases unmatched to any gene: 5. This CDR3 spans 15 amino acids. CDR1 is MNHEY, CDR2 SMNVEV, per germline (reference sequence).

In regard to this clone: The junction departs from germline at one end; a sequencing error may be responsible. This chain uses TRBV9 with TRBJ1-2; 7 nucleotides match TRBD1. This CDR3 spans 13 amino acids. Looked up from germline, CDR1 is SGDLS and CDR2 is YYNGEE. The CDR3 region is CARRGGTAYGYTF. CDR3 DNA: TGTGCCCGCAGGGGGGGGACTGCCTATGGCTACACCTTC.

This clone appeared many times. The same CDR3 is also encoded by other DNA sequences in this sample. The genes are TRBV27 and TRBJ2-1, with 12 bases aligning to TRBD2. The J segment lost 10 bases and the V segment lost 10 bases, leaving 14 bases of the junction unmatched. CDR3 length: 15 amino acids. From germline, CDR1 is MNHEY and CDR2 SMNVEV (reference sequence). The CDR3 loop is CATLGGLAGGQEQFF. The CDR3 nucleotides read TGTGCCACCCTCGGGGGGCTAGCGGGGGGGCAGGAGCAGTTCTTC.

The chain uses TRBV14 and TRBJ1-1, with D hard to call. V lost 4 bases and J 1 base, leaving 13 bases between the germline ends. The CDR3 length is 15 residues. CDR1 is SGHDN, CDR2 FVKESK, per germline. The CDR3 DNA sequence: TGTGCCAGCAGCCCCTCCAAGTGGAGGAACACTGAAGCTTTCTTT. As protein: CASSPSKWRNTEAFF.

As DNA, the CDR3 is TGTGCCAGCAGTCAATGGGACATCATCTACGAGCAGTACTTC. Translating gives CASSQWDIIYEQYF. This sequence joins TRBV6-5 and TRBJ2-7; possibly TRBD1 for D (6 bases). CDR3 size: 14 residues. The germline V and J ends were trimmed by 5 bases and 3 bases, with 14 bases remaining between them. Looked up from germline, CDR1 is MNHEY and CDR2 is SVGAGI.

The chain has TRBV28 and TRBJ2-7; 10 positions match TRBD1. This CDR3 has 15 residues. In germline, CDR1 is MDHEN, CDR2 SYDVKM. Trimming cost V 6 bases and J 7 bases; bases outside gene matches: 12. The CDR3, as DNA: TGTGCCAGCAGCCTCGACAGGGGGCGGATGAGGGAGCAGTACTTC. Its protein is CASSLDRGRMREQYF.

The chain is built from TRBV18 and TRBJ1-1; possible D gene TRBD1, 5 bases. The CDR3 has 16 amino acids. The germline V and J ends were trimmed by 3 bases and 1 base, with 15 bases remaining between them. Per the germline V gene, CDR1 is KGHSH and CDR2 is LQKENI. In nucleotides, the CDR3 is TGTGCCAGCTCACCGCAGGGCGCAGGGTGGAACACTGAAGCTTTCTTT. This codes for CASSPQGAGWNTEAFF.

This clone has a single count. The genes are TRBV7-2 and TRBJ1-2, with 8 bases that match TRBD1. CDR1 and CDR2 (germline): SGHTA, FQGNSA. V shed 8 bases and J 7 bases; nucleotides not matched to a gene: 12. CDR3 length: 14 amino acids. CDR3 nucleotide sequence: TGTGCCAGCTCCCACCCAGGGGGCGGTGGTGGCTACACCTTC. Protein sequence: CASSHPGGGGGYTF.

The chain is built from TRBV10-3 and TRBJ2-7, with D possibly TRBD1 on 7 matching bases. Trimming cost V 2 bases and J 7 bases, with 15 bases left between them. This CDR3 is built from 14 residues. CDR1 ENHRY and CDR2 SYGVKD come from the germline V gene. The CDR3 here is CAISEKEGAREQYF. In nucleotides, the CDR3 is TGTGCCATCAGTGAGAAGGAGGGGGCGAGGGAGCAGTACTTC.

This clone was seen a single time. The chain couples TRBV5-1 to TRBJ1-6; unclear D gene. CDR3 size: 14 residues. CDR1 is SGHRS and CDR2 is YFSETQ in the germline V gene. Trimming pared 4 bases from V and 9 bases from J, leaving 14 bases between. The chain's CDR3 is CASSTDGGSSPLHF. CDR3 DNA: TGCGCCAGCAGCACCGACGGCGGTAGTTCACCCCTCCACTTT.

The chain uses TRBV7-9 and TRBJ1-1; TRBD1 agrees at 8 bases. CDR3 length: 15 residues. V trimming: 5 bases; J trimming: 1 base; junction bases outside the gene matches: 6. Germline V lookup: CDR1 SEHNR, CDR2 FQNEAQ (reference sequence). CDR3 region: CASSPSGTGNTEAFF. DNA of the CDR3: TGTGCCAGCAGCCCATCCGGGACAGGGAACACTGAAGCTTTCTTT.